This T cell receptor beta chain was documented in a study of identifying expanded T cells in peripheral blood (dated by TCRdb to about 2019). As for the study more broadly: Technical replicates were generated by sequencing separate aliquots of the same genomic DNA pool, with four replicates compared pairwise. Study-wide findings and limitations: Both the number of clones called differentially abundant and the false-positive rate were significantly reduced by the beta-binomial model across all healthy-donor time intervals. It was expected by the authors that biological variance in healthy repertoires might increase further over much longer intervals, such as months to years. About 1.2 differentially abundant clones were flagged by the binomial model between technical replicates, whereas about 16 and 20 were flagged over roughly two weeks and four weeks, respectively. Across all healthy donors, variance in clone template counts between approximately 2-week samples was found to increase significantly with total template count.

The immunoSEQ Assay, which uses bias-controlled multiplex PCR amplification of genomic DNA, was used to profile TCRbeta CDR3 regions. The authors processed their data as follows. To quantify the absolute abundance of each unique TCRbeta CDR3 region, the sequences were collapsed and filtered. Two models were used to test differential abundance: a binomial model (Fisher-equivalent) and a beta-binomial model that adds time-dependent variance fitted from healthy donors. Clones with fewer than 5 combined templates were removed, and differential abundance was called for clones with a Benjamini-Hochberg FDR below 0.01. In the beta-binomial model, variance was expressed as a function of the total template count across the two samples, in the form v = (b*log(k)+a)^2. The table comes from immuneACCESS by way of TCRdb, which keeps in-frame sequences with V and J called. Part of the clones is missing from these tables; in studies checked, under half for an unresolved V gene and the rest for unknown reasons. Clone size and the V and J calls come from that table; the DNA yielded D and trimming. For this sample the table gives under 130,000 clones, of which around 89% were detected only once. In total, the top ten clones hold about 15% of the sample.

As for this clone: This clone's antigen is unknown. Qualities for individual bases were not recorded, and no much larger clone is one base off.

From the cysteine up to the phenylalanine, the CDR3 has a length of 15 residues. Of the read, only the CDR3 DNA is kept; its 45 bases are in frame from base 1. V gives up 8 bases and J gives up 1 base, and the segment between their germline ends measures 16 bases. The CDR1 and CDR2 encoded by the germline V gene are SGHTA and FQGNSA. No immune events such as infections were documented for the healthy donors during the collection period. To calibrate time-dependent variance in a beta-binomial model of T-cell clone differential abundance, blood repertoires from healthy donors were used as a training cohort. There were ten or so healthy donors in the training cohort, of whom 3 were female and 7 were male. An age range of about 25 to 64 years, with an average of roughly 40 years, was recorded for the donors. Whole blood was collected from each healthy donor at three time points spaced 2 to 3 weeks apart and obtained from a commercial supplier. Genomic DNA was extracted from unsorted whole blood for immunosequencing.

The sample was blood. The receptor was isolated from a person between 18 and 70 years old in good health. The rearranged segments are TRBV7-2 and TRBJ2-3; the D gene is perhaps TRBD1, on 6 matching bases. The CDR3 region reads CASAPRPGGTDTQYF. The sequenced DNA: TGTGCCAGCGCCCCCCGCCCAGGGGGCACAGATACGCAGTATTTT.